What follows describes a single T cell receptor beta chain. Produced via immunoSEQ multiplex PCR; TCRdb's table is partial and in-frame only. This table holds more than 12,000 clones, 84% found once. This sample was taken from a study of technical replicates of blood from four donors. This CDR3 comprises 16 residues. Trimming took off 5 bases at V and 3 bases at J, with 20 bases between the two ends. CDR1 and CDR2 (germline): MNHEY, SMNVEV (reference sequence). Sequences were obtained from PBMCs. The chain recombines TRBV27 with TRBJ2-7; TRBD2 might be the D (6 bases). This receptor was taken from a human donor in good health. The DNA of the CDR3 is TGTGCCAGCAGTCTCAATGGAGGGAATCTCTTCTACGAGCAGTACTTC. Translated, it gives CASSLNGGNLFYEQYF.